This entry lists 32 T cell receptor beta chains sequenced from one sample in a study of beta chain features in type 1 diabetes listed by TCRdb under 2018. Library preparation was by the immunoSEQ multiplex PCR assay. The entire amount of isolated RNA was reverse transcribed using the High Capacity cDNA Reverse Transcription Kit, so the sequenced TCRB transcripts were expressed ones. The immuneACCESS repertoire file appears here via TCRdb, limited to in-frame rearrangements. These files lack a portion of the clones; in checked studies, under half of the deficit traces to unresolved V genes, and the cause of the others is not known. Recorded for this sample are some 150,000 clones; about 9.1% of them occurred a single time. About 0.6% of the sample comes from the top ten. Sequencing was done on a sample of central memory CD4+ T cells from blood. The receptor set was obtained from a middle-aged woman in good health.

V gene TRBV10-2 combines with J gene TRBJ1-2; TRBD1 is a possible D gene (5 bases). CDR3 length: 13 residues. Germline lookup yields CDR1 WSHSY and CDR2 SAAADI. Trimming pared 5 bases from V and 2 bases from J, leaving 9 bases between. The CDR3 loop reads CASSSQGNYGYTF. The CDR3 region has the DNA TGCGCCAGCAGTTCTCAGGGAAACTATGGCTACACCTTC.

This clone has only a few counts. The chain links TRBV2 to TRBJ1-6, with TRBD1 identical over 7 bases. The CDR3 length is 13 residues. The germline CDR1 and CDR2 sequences are SNHLY and FYNNEI. Trimming took 8 bases from V and 9 from J; bases not matched to a gene: 7. The CDR3 DNA is TGTGCCAGCTGCAGGGGGGAAGGTTCACCCCTCCACTTT. It yields the protein CASCRGEGSPLHF. Full variable domain (remainder filled in from reference TRBV2 and TRBJ1-6): EPEVTQTPSHQVTQMGQEVILRCVPISNHLYFYWYRQILGQKVEFLVSFYNNEISEKSEIFDDQFSVERPDGSNFTLKIRSTKLEDSAMYFCASCRGEGSPLHFGNGTRLTVT.

This clone was detected a few times. The rearrangement uses TRBV11-2 and TRBJ1-4; D not certain. Germline V lookup: CDR1 SGHAT, CDR2 FQNNGV. Trimming stripped 3 bases from V and 4 bases from J, with 9 bases between. The CDR3 contains 14 residues. Written as DNA, the CDR3 is TGTGCCAGCAGCTTCGCGGGATTTAATGAAAAACTGTTTTTT. This translates into CASSFAGFNEKLFF.

The chain is built from TRBV4-2 and TRBJ2-3; 9 nucleotides match TRBD2. V lost 1 base, J lost 2 bases, and 7 bases stayed unmatched. There are 17 residues in the CDR3. Germline V gene sequence: CDR1 LGHNA, CDR2 YNFKEQ. CDR3 loop: CASSQASSGVFTDTQYF. CDR3 coding DNA: TGTGCCAGCAGCCAAGCCTCTAGCGGGGTCTTCACAGATACGCAGTATTTT.

V usage is TRBV5-1 and J usage is TRBJ2-7; 10 bases match TRBD2. The germline gives CDR1 SGHRS, CDR2 YFSETQ. The CDR3 extends over 15 amino acids. Trimming cost V 0 bases and J 3 bases; bases outside gene matches: 3. The CDR3 spells CASSLGTSGLYEQYF. The DNA for the CDR3 is TGCGCCAGCAGCTTGGGGACTAGCGGACTCTACGAGCAGTACTTC.

The chain employs TRBV19 and TRBJ2-1; no firm D call. The CDR3 runs to 13 residues. The germline V and J ends were trimmed by 4 bases and 3 bases, with 7 bases remaining between them. CDR1 LNHDA and CDR2 SQIVND come from the germline V gene (reference sequence). The CDR3 spells CASSTEHYNEQFF. The CDR3 region has the DNA TGTGCCAGTAGTACCGAGCACTACAATGAGCAGTTCTTC.

In this sample, this clone turned up a few times. The chain couples TRBV29-1 to TRBJ1-3; the match to TRBD1 covers 9 bases. The CDR3 consists of 15 residues. J gave up 1 base and V 4 bases, and 5 bases lay outside the gene matches. The germline V gene encodes CDR1 SQVTM and CDR2 ANQGSEA. The DNA of the CDR3 is TGCAGCGTTGGGGGACAGGGTGGTTCTGGAAACACCATATATTTT. It codes for CSVGGQGGSGNTIYF.

In its sample, this clone was seen a few times. The chain has TRBV5-1 and TRBJ2-7; TRBD2 matches 10 bases. Looked up from germline, CDR1 is SGHRS and CDR2 is YFSETQ. V was clipped by 3 bases and J by 5 bases; unmatched bases: 20. The CDR3 covers 19 residues. The CDR3 spells CASSWGGLASTRLANEQYF. The CDR3 bases are TGCGCCAGCAGCTGGGGGGGACTAGCGTCGACTCGTCTGGCGAACGAGCAGTACTTC.

This clone came up a few times. The chain is built from TRBV2 and TRBJ2-7; no reliable D call. There are 15 residues in the CDR3. The germline V and J ends were trimmed by 8 bases and 0 bases, with 17 bases remaining between them. Germline V lookup: CDR1 SNHLY, CDR2 FYNNEI. DNA for the CDR3: TGTGCCAGCCGCGGTAGTCTAACCAGCTCCTACGAGCAGTACTTC. Its translation is CASRGSLTSSYEQYF.

The chain has TRBV20-1 and TRBJ2-1; D remains ambiguous. In germline, CDR1 is DFQATT, CDR2 SNEGSKA (reference sequence). Trimming pared 5 bases from V and 8 bases from J, leaving 7 bases between. The CDR3 has 10 residues. The CDR3 loop reads CSAHGDEQFF. CDR3 bases: TGCAGTGCTCACGGAGATGAGCAGTTCTTC.

This clone was observed many times. The chain carries TRBV5-1 and TRBJ2-1; 10 positions agree with TRBD2. The V segment lost 4 bases and the J segment 0 bases; nucleotides outside the gene matches: 7. The CDR3 is 17 amino acids. CDR1 and CDR2 (germline): SGHRS, YFSETQ. The DNA for the CDR3 is TGCGCCAGCAGCATTGCCGTAGCGGGGGGCTCCTACAATGAGCAGTTCTTC. Its protein is CASSIAVAGGSYNEQFF.

This clone was picked up a small number of times. The chain has TRBV5-4 and TRBJ2-3; 7 bases match TRBD1. V lost 7 bases and J lost 1; bases outside the gene matches: 3. The germline V gene encodes CDR1 SGHNT and CDR2 YYREEE (reference sequence). The CDR3 is made up of 13 amino acids. For the CDR3, the DNA is TGTGCCAGCGGCGACAGGGGCACAGATACGCAGTATTTT. Its translation: CASGDRGTDTQYF.

This clone was seen a few times. The chain carries TRBV5-6 and TRBJ1-1; tentative D call: TRBD1 (5 bases). Trimming removed 4 bases at V and 3 bases at J, with 13 bases between. Germline V gives CDR1 SGHDT, CDR2 YYEEEE. The CDR3 has 14 residues. The CDR3 coding sequence is TGTGCCAGCAGCCCTTTCGACAGAGACACTGAAGCTTTCTTT. The encoded protein is CASSPFDRDTEAFF.

This chain uses TRBV18 with TRBJ2-7; D is unresolved. V dropped 6 bases and J dropped 2 bases, with 14 bases sitting between them. This CDR3 has 14 amino acids. Germline CDR1 reads KGHSH; CDR2 reads LQKENI. Here the CDR3 reads CASSPPHNPYEQYF. Here the CDR3 DNA reads TGTGCCAGCTCCCCGCCTCACAATCCCTACGAGCAGTACTTC.

This chain uses TRBV6-5 with TRBJ2-7, with 9 positions matching TRBD2. This CDR3 contains 15 residues. Germline CDR1 is MNHEY and CDR2 is SVGAGI. With 4 bases clipped from V and 6 bases from J, the junction kept 10 bases outside the gene matches. This chain's CDR3 is CASSSERGAVFEQYF. The DNA of the CDR3 is TGTGCCAGCAGTTCCGAGCGGGGGGCGGTCTTCGAGCAGTACTTC.

This clone was recorded a few times. The chain joins TRBV9 to TRBJ2-1, with 7 bases identical to TRBD2. The J segment lost 3 bases and the V segment lost 4 bases, leaving 7 bases of the junction unmatched. Germline-derived CDR1 and CDR2 are SGDLS and YYNGEE. The length of the CDR3 is 15 residues. The CDR3 coding sequence is TGTGCCAGCAGCACCGCCGGCGGGAGCTACAATGAGCAGTTCTTC. It yields the protein CASSTAGGSYNEQFF.

The rearrangement links TRBV7-2 to TRBJ1-1; TRBD1 agrees at 10 bases. J was trimmed by 9 bases and V by 3 bases; bases with no gene match: 4. This CDR3 region has 13 residues. The germline V gene encodes CDR1 SGHTA and CDR2 FQGNSA. The CDR3 loop is CASSFGDRGKAFF. In nucleotides, the CDR3 is TGTGCCAGCAGCTTCGGGGACAGGGGCAAAGCTTTCTTT.

This clone was seen only a few times. The chain recombines TRBV6-5 with TRBJ1-6, with D unresolved. Trimming took 2 bases from V and 11 from J, leaving 10 bases between them. This CDR3 contains 13 residues. CDR1 and CDR2 from the germline V gene are MNHEY and SVGAGI. CDR3: CASSYGQAAPLHF. CDR3 DNA: TGTGCCAGCAGTTACGGGCAGGCTGCACCCCTCCACTTT.

The sample holds many counts of this clone. The chain joins TRBV23-1 to TRBJ1-1, with D unclear. TRBV23-1 is sorted into the ORF group, with uncertain function. The V gene lost 6 bases and the J gene lost 4 bases, with 15 bases spanning the gap. The CDR3 loop spans 14 amino acids. The CDR3 spells CASREVLSPTEAFF. CDR3 DNA sequence: TGCGCCAGCAGAGAAGTCCTATCCCCCACTGAAGCTTTCTTT.

This clone was seen a handful of times. V and J are TRBV5-1 and TRBJ1-2, with TRBD1 identical over 7 bases. Trimming cost V 4 bases and J 8 bases; bases outside gene matches: 5. The CDR3 runs to 12 residues. From germline, CDR1 is SGHRS and CDR2 YFSETQ. Here the CDR3 DNA reads TGCGCCAGCAGCATAGGACAGGCGGGCTACACCTTC. Amino acid sequence: CASSIGQAGYTF.

Only a few counts were recorded for this clone. The chain joins TRBV28 to TRBJ2-7, with 10 nucleotides matching TRBD1. After removal of 4 bases from V and 0 bases from J, the junction contained 6 bases not matched to a gene. This CDR3 is built from 16 residues. CDR1 is MDHEN and CDR2 is SYDVKM in the germline V gene. CDR3 sequence reads: CASSSGQGLPSYEQYF. The CDR3 nucleotides read TGTGCCAGCAGTTCGGGACAGGGGTTGCCCTCCTACGAGCAGTACTTC.

J is TRBJ2-3 and V is TRBV7-2, with 12 bases identical to TRBD2. Germline CDR1 reads SGHTA; CDR2 reads FQGNSA. This CDR3 has 16 amino acids. The V and J ends lost 5 bases and 1 base, in that order; junction bases with no gene match: 4. The CDR3 protein is CASSTSGGSRTDTQYF. CDR3 in DNA: TGTGCCAGCAGCACTAGCGGGGGGTCCCGCACAGATACGCAGTATTTT. The whole variable domain, remainder taken from reference TRBV7-2 and TRBJ2-3, is GAGVSQSPSNKVTEKGKDVELRCDPISGHTALYWYRQSLGQGLEFLIYFQGNSAPDKSGLPSDRFSAERTGGSVSTLTIQRTQQEDSAVYLCASSTSGGSRTDTQYFGPGTRLTVL.

This chain uses TRBV5-6 with TRBJ1-1, with 10 bases that match TRBD1. CDR1 SGHDT and CDR2 YYEEEE come from the germline V gene. The V segment lost 7 bases and the J segment 1 base; nucleotides outside the gene matches: 4. The CDR3 runs 14 residues. CDR3 protein: CASSWDRGNTEAFF. The CDR3 DNA sequence: TGTGCCAGCTCCTGGGACAGGGGGAACACTGAAGCTTTCTTT. The full variable domain, its missing parts supplied by reference TRBV5-6 and TRBJ1-1, is DAGVTQSPTHLIKTRGQQVTLRCSPKSGHDTVSWYQQALGQGPQFIFQYYEEEERQRGNFPDRFSGHQFPNYSSELNVNALLLGDSALYLCASSWDRGNTEAFFGQGTRLTVV.

This clone was counted a few times. The chain has TRBV2 and TRBJ1-2; D remains ambiguous. The germline V gene has CDR1 SNHLY and CDR2 FYNNEI. This CDR3 region has 12 residues. The V end lost 9 bases, the J end lost 4 bases, and 12 bases lay between the germline ends. CDR3 DNA sequence: TGTGCCAGTACGGAGCGGGTCTATGGCTACACCTTC. It codes for CASTERVYGYTF. Full variable domain (rest looked up from reference TRBV2 and TRBJ1-2): EPEVTQTPSHQVTQMGQEVILRCVPISNHLYFYWYRQILGQKVEFLVSFYNNEISEKSEIFDDQFSVERPDGSNFTLKIRSTKLEDSAMYFCASTERVYGYTFGSGTRLTVV.

This clone was seen only a few times. The chain links TRBV6-5 to TRBJ2-1, with 9 bases identical to TRBD2. The V and J ends lost 2 bases and 9 bases, in that order; junction bases with no gene match: 11. The germline gives CDR1 MNHEY, CDR2 SVGAGI. CDR3 size: 16 residues. CDR3 protein: CASSYPRVSGGAEQFF. CDR3 in DNA: TGTGCCAGCAGTTACCCCAGGGTTAGCGGGGGCGCTGAGCAGTTCTTC.

A few counts support this clone. The chain employs TRBV6-6 and TRBJ1-4; D uncertain. Germline CDR1 is MNHNY and CDR2 is SVGAGI (reference sequence). With 0 bases removed from V and 10 bases from J, the gap between germline ends came to 6 bases. The CDR3 is made up of 12 amino acids. CDR3 sequence (DNA): TGTGCCAGCAGTTACTCGACTGGAAAACTGTTTTTT. It codes for CASSYSTGKLFF.

The J gene is TRBJ2-5, the V gene TRBV15; D may be TRBD2 (7 bases). V was shortened by 5 bases and J by 5 bases, with 15 bases between the two germline ends. The CDR3 is 14 residues long. The germline V gene has CDR1 LNHNV and CDR2 YYDKDF (reference sequence). In DNA form, the CDR3 reads TGTGCCACCAGCTCCCGGGGGGCCAGGGAGACCCAGTACTTC. Amino acids: CATSSRGARETQYF.

A few counts support this clone. The J gene is TRBJ1-1, the V gene TRBV2; 8 bases are shared with TRBD1. V dropped 5 bases and J dropped 1; count of bases not matched to a gene: 3. The germline V gene encodes CDR1 SNHLY and CDR2 FYNNEI. CDR3 length: 14 residues. The CDR3: CASSRQGSNTEAFF. The CDR3, as DNA: TGTGCCAGCAGTAGACAGGGGTCGAACACTGAAGCTTTCTTT.

The chain links TRBV7-2 to TRBJ2-3, with D maybe TRBD2 (7 bases). V lost 1 base and J 1 base, leaving 12 bases between the germline ends. Germline CDR1 is SGHTA and CDR2 is FQGNSA. The CDR3 has 16 amino acids. The CDR3, as DNA: TGTGCCAGCAGCTTAGTCGGGGGGCCCCGCACAGATACGCAGTATTTT. It specifies CASSLVGGPRTDTQYF.

This chain links TRBV11-2 with TRBJ1-4; D remains ambiguous. Germline V CDR1 and CDR2: SGHAT, FQNNGV. V lost 6 bases and J 3 bases, leaving 17 bases between the germline ends. The CDR3 totals 16 residues. CDR3 residues: CASRSLRRLPNEKLFF. The CDR3 nucleotides are TGTGCCAGCAGATCCTTGAGGAGGCTCCCTAATGAAAAACTGTTTTTT.

The rearrangement uses TRBV29-1 and TRBJ1-4; 11 bases are shared with TRBD1. Germline CDR1 and CDR2: SQVTM and ANQGSEA. V shed 1 base and J 5 bases; nucleotides not matched to a gene: 6. The CDR3 is made up of 16 amino acids. Here the CDR3 reads CSVEGTGGAGNEKLFF. The CDR3 DNA follows: TGCAGCGTTGAAGGGACAGGGGGCGCAGGGAATGAAAAACTGTTTTTT.

This sequence joins TRBV7-2 and TRBJ1-1; D gene uncertain. The V gene's germline CDR1 is SGHTA and CDR2 FQGNSA. V lost 3 bases to trimming and J lost 1 base, with 9 bases between them. The CDR3 is 14 amino acids. CDR3 nucleotides: TGTGCCAGCAGCTTCAAAGCCGGGAACACTGAAGCTTTCTTT. Translating it yields CASSFKAGNTEAFF.